Detailed here is one T cell receptor (beta chain). Its antigen is unknown. A read error may account for a junction end that differs from germline. The data belong to a study of tumor and adjacent non-tumor tissue in lung cancer (dated by TCRdb to the late 2010s). For the wider study: Patients with adenocarcinoma (roughly 12), squamous cell carcinoma (2) and small cell lung cancer (1) were included in the cohort. The approximately 15 patients were aged about 30 to 80 years, included about ten men and 5 women, and had TNM stage I to III disease. A total of fewer than 150 million productive TCRbeta reads were generated by sequencing, corresponding to an average of around 3.8 million reads per sample. Bulk TCRbeta repertoires were compared between lung tumor tissue and matched distant non-tumor lung tissue obtained from 15 lung cancer patients. For each patient, one tumor sample and one normal lung sample were taken, giving approximately 33 paired specimens that underwent TCRbeta CDR3 sequencing. Overall results and qualifications from the work: Tumor tissue showed significantly higher TCR diversity (inverse Simpson) than normal lung tissue, at 431.37 vs 166.20 (P = 0.0075, Mann-Whitney U test). Only around 14 patients were in the cohort, and the authors stated that larger samples and more detailed clinical data are needed. Peripheral blood was not sequenced, so blood TCRbeta repertoires were not examined in the lung cancer patients of the study. The sequencing platform is not named in the methods, and unique molecular identifiers are not mentioned. Younger patients had significantly higher TCR diversity, and higher tumor TCR diversity was associated with shorter overall and disease-free survival. The top 100 clones accounted for a significantly larger cumulative portion of the repertoire in normal lung than in tumor tissue.

RNA was isolated from bulk, unsorted tissue, and RNA quality was assessed with a NanoDrop ND-1000 and an Agilent 2100. For the normal lung samples, distant non-tumor tissue was collected more than 3 cm away from the tumor edge. All donors had newly diagnosed lung cancer, had not received prior chemotherapy, and were admitted for thoracic surgery in China between August and November 2014. Patients who had received previous radiotherapy or chemotherapy, or who had another concurrent cancer, were excluded from the study. Pieces of surgical tissue measuring about 1-2.1 cm3 were kept in RNAlater solution and held at -80 degrees C until needed. In the germline V gene, CDR1 corresponds to SQVTM and CDR2 to ANQGSEA. Spanning cysteine to phenylalanine, the CDR3 consists of 14 amino acids. The DNA shown is the 42-base CDR3, in frame from base 1. The method behind the library was multiplex PCR. Sequencing used an Illumina HiSeq 2500. TCRbeta libraries were constructed through three rounds of nested PCR with primers (Table S4) according to protocols adapted from ARM-PCR. Before sequencing, PCR products of 200-500 bp were cut from the gel and purified using the QIAquick gel extraction kit. Regarding the original processing steps: Reads were cleaned using Trimmomatic, were merged into complete CDR3 sequences using FLASH, and were assigned to V(D)J germline segments using MiTCR. Clonal diversity was calculated as the inverse Simpson's index using VDJtools. A read counted as productive if the sequence was in-frame and lacked a premature stop codon. Through fastp at Q25 and MiXCR, TCRdb rebuilt clones from the public reads, retaining in-frame beta chains. When rows share a CDR3 protein, they turn into one entry using the most common DNA and genes. V and J calls and clone size were set by TCRdb, not the authors. Present in this sample are tens of thousands of distinct CDR3 sequences, 76% of which were seen just once. In total, the top ten clones hold roughly 45% of the sample.

This clonotype originated in a man aged 55 to 70 with non-small cell lung cancer. The chain was built from TRBV29-1 and TRBJ2-7; there is no confident call for the D gene. Sequenced: distant non-tumor lung tissue. The CDR3 reads as follows: CSVEDRVTIYEQCF. The sequence in DNA is TGCAGCGTTGAAGATAGGGTTACTATTTACGAGCAGTGCTTC.